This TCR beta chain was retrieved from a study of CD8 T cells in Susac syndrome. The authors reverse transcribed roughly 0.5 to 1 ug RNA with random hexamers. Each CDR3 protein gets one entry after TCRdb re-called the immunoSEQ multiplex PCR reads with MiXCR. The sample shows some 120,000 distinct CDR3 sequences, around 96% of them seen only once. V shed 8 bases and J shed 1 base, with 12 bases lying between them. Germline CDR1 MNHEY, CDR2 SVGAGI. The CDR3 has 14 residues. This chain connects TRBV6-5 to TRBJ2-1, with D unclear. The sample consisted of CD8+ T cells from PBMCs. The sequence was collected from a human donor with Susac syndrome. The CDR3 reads CASGIQHSYNEQFF. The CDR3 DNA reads TGTGCCAGCGGGATCCAGCATTCCTACAATGAGCAGTTCTTC.